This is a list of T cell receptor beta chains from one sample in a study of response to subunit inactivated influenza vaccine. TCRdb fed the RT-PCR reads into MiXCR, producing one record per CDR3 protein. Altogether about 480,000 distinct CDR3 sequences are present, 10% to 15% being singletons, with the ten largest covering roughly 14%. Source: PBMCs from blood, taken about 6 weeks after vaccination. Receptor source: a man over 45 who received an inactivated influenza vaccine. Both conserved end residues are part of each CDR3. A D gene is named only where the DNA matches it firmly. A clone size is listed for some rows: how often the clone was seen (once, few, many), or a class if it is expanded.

CSARVGSGSKYEQFF,TGCAGTGCTAGAGTTGGGAGCGGGAGTAAGTATGAGCAGTTCTTC,TRBJ2-1,TRBV20-1,TRBD2,.
CASSLQPGQPNYGYTF,TGCGCCAGCAGCTTGCAACCGGGACAGCCTAACTATGGCTACACCTTC,TRBJ1-2,TRBV5-1,TRBD1,few
CASSSNPGQGYEKLFF,TGTGCCAGCAGTTCAAATCCGGGACAGGGCTATGAAAAACTGTTTTTT,TRBJ1-4,TRBV12-3/TRBV12-4,TRBD1,few
CSAMGLAGRTDTQYF,TGCAGTGCTATGGGACTAGCGGGAAGGACAGATACGCAGTATTTT,TRBJ2-3,TRBV20-1,TRBD2,few
CASSSGQGGFNTGELFF,TGCGCCAGCAGCTCCGGACAGGGCGGTTTTAACACCGGGGAGCTGTTTTTT,TRBJ2-2,TRBV5-1,TRBD1,once
CASSLINYEQYF,TGTGCCAGCAGCTTAATTAACTACGAGCAGTACTTC,TRBJ2-7,TRBV5-6,.,many
CASSESYRGRMGEQYF,TGTGCCAGCAGTGAAAGCTACAGGGGAAGGATGGGCGAGCAGTACTTC,TRBJ2-7,TRBV6-1,TRBD1,few
CASNSPGGAEQFF,TGTGCCAGCAATTCCCCAGGAGGGGCTGAGCAGTTCTTC,TRBJ2-1,TRBV28,.,.
CASSYSKGRGGETQYF,TGTGCCAGCAGTTACTCGAAGGGACGGGGAGGGGAGACCCAGTACTTC,TRBJ2-5,TRBV6-5,TRBD2,few
CASSDWDRRNEQFF,TGTGCCAGCAGTGACTGGGACAGAAGAAATGAGCAGTTCTTC,TRBJ2-1,TRBV2,TRBD1,many
CAITDGLDKYEQYF,TGTGCCATCACCGACGGACTAGATAAATACGAGCAGTACTTC,TRBJ2-7,TRBV10-3,TRBD2,.
CASSRDRRDQPQHF,TGTGCCAGCAGCAGGGACAGGCGCGATCAGCCCCAGCATTTT,TRBJ1-5,TRBV12-3/TRBV12-4,TRBD1,few
CSARDGRTGAGYQPQHF,TGCAGTGCTAGAGATGGCCGGACAGGGGCAGGGTATCAGCCCCAGCATTTT,TRBJ1-5,TRBV20-1,TRBD1,.
CASSPSGGSGPSGNTIYF,TGCGCCAGCAGCCCAAGTGGCGGTAGTGGACCCTCTGGAAACACCATATATTTT,TRBJ1-3,TRBV4-3,.,many
CATSGDSYEQYF,TGTGCCACCAGTGGGGACAGCTACGAGCAGTACTTC,TRBJ2-7,TRBV24-1,TRBD1,few
CASSLAPHGAGELFF,TGTGCCAGCAGCTTAGCCCCCCATGGGGCCGGGGAGCTGTTTTTT,TRBJ2-2,TRBV7-2,.,few
CASSDQGRWADTQYF,TGTGCCAGCAGTGATCAGGGGCGGTGGGCAGATACGCAGTATTTT,TRBJ2-3,TRBV12-3/TRBV12-4,.,few
CASIKGASGANVLTF,TGTGCCAGCATTAAGGGGGCCTCTGGGGCCAACGTCCTGACTTTC,TRBJ2-6,TRBV12-3/TRBV12-4,TRBD1,.
CASSLGPGSTEAFF,TGTGCCAGCAGTTTAGGTCCAGGGTCCACTGAAGCTTTCTTT,TRBJ1-1,TRBV12-3/TRBV12-4,.,many
CASGYPGSHGYTF,TGTGCTAGTGGTTACCCGGGAAGCCATGGCTACACCTTC,TRBJ1-2,TRBV12-5,.,few
CASIPGTGISTGELFF,TGTGCCAGCATTCCCGGGACAGGGATTTCCACCGGGGAGCTGTTTTTT,TRBJ2-2,TRBV7-6,TRBD1,.
CSARDNGEKNSPLHF,TGCAGTGCTAGAGATAATGGGGAGAAGAATTCACCCCTCCACTTT,TRBJ1-6,TRBV20-1,.,many
CASSPGGTNYEQYF,TGTGCCAGCAGCCCTGGCGGGACCAATTACGAGCAGTACTTC,TRBJ2-7,TRBV7-2,.,.
CSGGGAPQETQYF,TGCAGCGGGGGGGGGGCACCGCAAGAGACCCAGTACTTC,TRBJ2-5,TRBV29-1,.,many
CASSSDPGTSGSLEQYF,TGTGCCAGCAGTTCAGATCCCGGGACTAGCGGGAGTCTCGAGCAGTACTTC,TRBJ2-7,TRBV7-6,TRBD2,.
CASSPRAGGPTGELFF,TGCGCCAGCAGCCCGAGAGCGGGAGGGCCCACCGGGGAGCTGTTTTTT,TRBJ2-2,TRBV4-3,TRBD2,few
CASSPIAGFYGYTF,TGTGCCAGCAGTCCTATCGCAGGGTTCTATGGCTACACCTTC,TRBJ1-2,TRBV12-3/TRBV12-4,.,.
CSATRTGTAGDIQYF,TGCAGTGCAACGAGAACCGGGACCGCGGGGGACATTCAGTACTTC,TRBJ2-4,TRBV20-1,TRBD2,few
CASTETGVRGKLFF,TGTGCCAGCACCGAGACTGGTGTTCGTGGGAAACTGTTTTTT,TRBJ1-4,TRBV12-3/TRBV12-4,.,many
CASSFRTSSYNSPLHF,TGTGCCAGCAGCTTTAGGACCAGCTCCTATAATTCACCCCTCCACTTT,TRBJ1-6,TRBV7-2,.,few
CASSQERWGSSYEQYF,TGTGCCAGCAGCCAGGAGCGTTGGGGGAGCTCCTACGAGCAGTACTTC,TRBJ2-7,TRBV4-2,.,few
CASSLSQTQETQYF,TGTGCCAGCAGTTTGAGTCAGACCCAAGAGACCCAGTACTTC,TRBJ2-5,TRBV12-3/TRBV12-4,.,few
CASSALLGQTYGELFF,TGTGCCAGCAGCGCCCTCCTCGGACAGACGTACGGGGAGCTGTTTTTT,TRBJ2-2,TRBV11-3,.,.
CASSSGAGRGPSDTQYF,TGTGCCAGCAGCTCCGGTGCGGGGCGGGGGCCGTCGGATACGCAGTATTTT,TRBJ2-3,TRBV7-9,.,few
CASSVGGGDTQYF,TGTGCCAGCAGCGTAGGAGGGGGTGATACGCAGTATTTT,TRBJ2-3,TRBV9,.,.
CASSSLARSSYNEQFF,TGTGCCAGCAGCTCTCTAGCGCGGAGCTCCTACAATGAGCAGTTCTTC,TRBJ2-1,TRBV7-8,.,.
CASSTREAGEQYF,TGTGCCAGCAGTACTAGGGAAGCTGGCGAGCAGTACTTC,TRBJ2-7,TRBV7-3,.,.
CSVAVGNTEAFF,TGCAGCGTTGCCGTAGGGAACACTGAAGCTTTCTTT,TRBJ1-1,TRBV29-1,.,many
CSVRGSRTDTQYF,TGCAGCGTTAGGGGGAGCCGCACAGATACGCAGTATTTT,TRBJ2-3,TRBV29-1,.,many